These 19 T cell receptor beta chains were all obtained from the same sample, sequenced in a study of human T cells and chemical hapten exposure. This sample's time point: patch test 1, 2 weeks after DPC sensitization. Described treatment: therapeutic diphenylcyclopropenone sensitization with weekly scalp DPC. Unfractionated whole blood was the source of the extracted total RNA. TCRdb re-derived calls from the RACE reads in MiXCR, one entry per CDR3 protein. Of roughly 48,000 distinct CDR3 sequences listed, about 10% are singletons. The specimen comprised whole blood, sampled in connection with sensitization to the hapten diphenylcyclopropenone (DPC). Source of these receptors: a woman aged 40 to 49 with alopecia areata. Some clones in this sample may be carry-over from other donors' samples.

The J gene is TRBJ2-7, the V gene TRBV21-1; TRBD2, the table's D call, lacks a check against the DNA. TRBV21-1 is listed as a pseudogene. This CDR3 contains 17 residues. Here the CDR3 reads CASSTPFRGLAPGEQYF. The CDR3 nucleotides read TGTGCCAGCAGCACGCCCTTCCGGGGACTAGCTCCCGGCGAGCAGTACTTC.

This clonotype was counted many times. The rearrangement links TRBV5-4 to TRBJ2-2; no definite D call. Germline V lookup: CDR1 SGHNT, CDR2 YYREEE (reference sequence). With 2 bases removed from V and 1 base from J, the gap between germline ends came to 9 bases. The CDR3 sequence is 15 residues long. CDR3 DNA: TGTGCCAGCAGCTTTCGGATCATGAACACCGGGGAGCTGTTTTTT. Protein sequence: CASSFRIMNTGELFF. The full variable domain, with the rest looked up from reference TRBV5-4 and TRBJ2-2, is ETGVTQSPTHLIKTRGQQVTLRCSSQSGHNTVSWYQQALGQGPQFIFQYYREEENGRGNFPPRFSGLQFPNYSSELNVNALELDDSALYLCASSFRIMNTGELFFGEGSRLTVL.

In this sample, this clonotype turned up a few times. The chain is built from TRBV27 and TRBJ1-4; tentatively, D is TRBD1 (5 bases). This CDR3 region has 13 residues. Trimming pared 0 bases from V and 10 bases from J, leaving 9 bases between. The V gene's germline CDR1 is MNHEY and CDR2 SMNVEV (reference sequence). The CDR3 region is CASSLSAGGKLFF. CDR3 DNA sequence: TGTGCCAGCAGTTTATCCGCGGGGGGAAAACTGTTTTTT.

V gene TRBV3-1 combines with J gene TRBJ2-1; D is unclear. Trimming pared 0 bases from V and 9 bases from J, leaving 12 bases between. This CDR3 is built from 14 residues. The germline V gene has CDR1 LGHDT and CDR2 YNNKEL (reference sequence). The CDR3 loop reads CASSQDVLAAEQFF. The CDR3 region has the DNA TGTGCCAGCAGCCAAGATGTGTTGGCGGCTGAGCAGTTCTTC.

The rearrangement joins TRBV28 to TRBJ2-7, with TRBD2 matching 12 bases. Trimming took 3 bases from V and 1 from J; bases not matched to a gene: 19. This CDR3 is built from 21 residues. Germline loops: CDR1 MDHEN, CDR2 SYDVKM. CDR3 bases: TGTGCCAGCAGTTTGGTCCTGCTAGCGGGAGGGCCTACGAGTATATCCTACGAGCAGTACTTC. Translated: CASSLVLLAGGPTSISYEQYF.

This clonotype was recorded a few times. The CDR3 sequence: CASSLGQNNEKLFF. CDR3 sequence (DNA): TGTGCCAGCAGCTTGGGACAGAATAATGAAAAACTGTTTTTT. The chain combines TRBV7-9 with TRBJ1-4, with 7 bases lining up with TRBD1. Germline lookup yields CDR1 SEHNR and CDR2 FQNEAQ (reference sequence). The CDR3 sequence is 14 residues long. After removal of 3 bases from V and 4 bases from J, the junction contained 2 bases not matched to a gene.

This rearrangement joins TRBV10-3 to TRBJ2-1, with 8 bases matching TRBD2. Germline V gene lookup returns CDR1 ENHRY and CDR2 SYGVKD. This CDR3 is 17 amino acids long. With V trimmed by 6 bases and J by 6 bases, 16 bases remained unmatched. The CDR3 region is CAIRGFVAGKTGNEQFF. CDR3 nucleotides: TGTGCCATCAGGGGATTTGTAGCGGGAAAGACGGGCAATGAGCAGTTCTTC.

The chain recombines TRBV24-1 with TRBJ2-1, with D possibly TRBD2 on 6 matching bases. The CDR3 has 18 amino acids. The V gene's germline CDR1 is KGHDR and CDR2 SFDVKD. Trimming removed 0 bases from V and 0 bases from J, with 14 bases in between. DNA of the CDR3: TGTGCCACCAGTGATTTGTCTTTTGGGGGGAGCTCCTACAATGAGCAGTTCTTC. Translating gives CATSDLSFGGSSYNEQFF.

CDR3 nucleotides: TGTGCCAGCAGACGACGACAGGGGTATAATTCACCCCTCCACTTT. Its protein is CASRRRQGYNSPLHF. The genes are TRBV6-5 and TRBJ1-6; 8 nucleotides match TRBD1. Trimming took 6 bases from V and 4 from J; bases not matched to a gene: 5. Germline lookup yields CDR1 MNHEY and CDR2 SVGAGI. There are 15 residues in the CDR3.

The table lists this clonotype with many counts. The rearrangement joins TRBV20-1 to TRBJ1-1, with D possibly TRBD1 on 5 matching bases. The germline CDR1 and CDR2 sequences are DFQATT and SNEGSKA (reference sequence). CDR3 length: 14 residues. V lost 3 bases and J lost 2, with 13 bases in between. The CDR3 sequence: CSAREYGGNTEAFF. The CDR3 region has the DNA TGCAGTGCTAGGGAGTATGGGGGAAACACTGAAGCTTTCTTT.

Only a few counts were recorded for this clonotype. The rearrangement joins TRBV7-6 to TRBJ2-7, with 8 bases lining up with TRBD1. Germline lookup yields CDR1 SGHVS and CDR2 FNYEAQ. Germline trimming cut 5 bases from V and 3 bases from J; bases unmatched to any gene: 6. The CDR3 spans 14 residues. CDR3 amino acids: CASSVGQGGYEQYF. CDR3 in DNA: TGTGCCAGCAGCGTTGGACAGGGCGGCTACGAGCAGTACTTC. The full variable domain, with the rest looked up from reference TRBV7-6 and TRBJ2-7, is GAGVSQSPRYKVTKRGQDVALRCDPISGHVSLYWYRQALGQGPEFLTYFNYEAQQDKSGLPNDRFSAERPEGSISTLTIQRTEQRDSAMYRCASSVGQGGYEQYFGPGTRLTVT.

This clonotype was seen many times. The V gene is TRBV18, the J gene TRBJ1-2; D is possibly TRBD1 (5 bases). V was shortened by 2 bases and J by 5 bases, with 15 bases between the two germline ends. The germline V gene has CDR1 KGHSH and CDR2 LQKENI. This CDR3 is built from 15 residues. The CDR3: CASSPEAGRVYGYTF. CDR3 nucleotides: TGTGCCAGCTCACCAGAGGCCGGCAGGGTTTATGGCTACACCTTC.

This clonotype was counted between two and nine times. The chain carries TRBV3-1 and TRBJ2-7; TRBD1 matches at 8 bases. The CDR3 is 12 residues long. Germline V gene lookup returns CDR1 LGHDT and CDR2 YNNKEL (reference sequence). V trimming: 6 bases; J trimming: 4 bases; junction bases outside the gene matches: 2. The CDR3 region is CASSRDRYEQYF. The CDR3 coding sequence is TGTGCCAGCAGTCGGGACAGGTACGAGCAGTACTTC.

This clonotype was observed a few times. This rearrangement joins TRBV6-5 to TRBJ2-3; 9 bases map to TRBD1. From germline, CDR1 is MNHEY and CDR2 SVGAGI. Trimming took 0 bases from V and 0 from J; bases not matched to a gene: 4. This CDR3 region has 17 residues. The CDR3 DNA sequence: TGTGCCAGCAGTTACTCCACAGGGGGCCCTAGCACAGATACGCAGTATTTT. Translation gives CASSYSTGGPSTDTQYF.

The chain links TRBV20-1 to TRBJ2-1, with 9 bases fitting TRBD2. Germline V gives CDR1 DFQATT, CDR2 SNEGSKA (reference sequence). The ends lost 1 base at V and 8 bases at J; junction bases unmatched: 6. The length of the CDR3 is 14 residues. The CDR3, as DNA: TGCAGTGCTAGAGCGAGCGGGAGGAAGGATGAGCAGTTCTTC. It codes for CSARASGRKDEQFF.

This clonotype was counted at least ten times. The gene calls are TRBV7-8 and TRBJ1-3; no clear D. Germline V gene sequence: CDR1 SGHVS, CDR2 FQNEAQ. Trimming left V 0 bases short and J 1 base short, with 16 bases between. This CDR3 has 18 residues. The CDR3 sequence is CASSLAGLRTWSGNTIYF. The CDR3 region has the DNA TGTGCCAGCAGCTTAGCGGGTCTCCGAACTTGGTCTGGAAACACCATATATTTT.

This clonotype was seen many times. The chain carries TRBV4-1 and TRBJ1-5; D is uncertain. Trimming pared 1 base from V and 0 bases from J, leaving 7 bases between. Germline assignment: CDR1 MGHRA and CDR2 YSYEKL. The CDR3 extends over 15 amino acids. For the CDR3, the DNA is TGCGCCAGCAGCCAAGCTCCATCTAGCAATCAGCCCCAGCATTTT. This translates into CASSQAPSSNQPQHF.

This clonotype was detected ten times or more. This chain connects TRBV5-5 to TRBJ2-3; D perhaps matches TRBD1 (5 bases). In germline, CDR1 is SGHKS, CDR2 YYEKEE (reference sequence). The CDR3 totals 14 residues. Trimming pared 2 bases from V and 2 bases from J, leaving 9 bases between. In DNA, the CDR3 is TGTGCCAGCAGCTTAAGGGGCGACACAGATACGCAGTATTTT. Protein: CASSLRGDTDTQYF.

This clonotype turned up a few times. The chain couples TRBV11-3 to TRBJ2-1; 8 nucleotides line up with TRBD2. The CDR3 is 17 residues long. Trimming took 5 bases from V and 0 from J; bases not matched to a gene: 9. In germline, CDR1 is SGHNT, CDR2 YENEEA. The CDR3 region is CASSPRGGGPSYNEQFF. The CDR3 region has the DNA TGTGCCAGCAGCCCCAGGGGCGGGGGGCCCTCCTACAATGAGCAGTTCTTC.